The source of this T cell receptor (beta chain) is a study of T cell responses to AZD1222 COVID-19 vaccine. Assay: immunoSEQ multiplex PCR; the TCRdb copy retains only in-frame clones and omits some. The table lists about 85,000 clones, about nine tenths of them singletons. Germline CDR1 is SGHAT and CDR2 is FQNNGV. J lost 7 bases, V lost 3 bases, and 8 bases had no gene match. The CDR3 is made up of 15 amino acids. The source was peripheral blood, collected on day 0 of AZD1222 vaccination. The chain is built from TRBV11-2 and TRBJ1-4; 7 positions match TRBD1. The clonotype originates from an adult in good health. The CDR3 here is CASSLGDRRSEKLFF. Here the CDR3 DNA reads TGTGCCAGCAGCTTGGGGGACAGAAGATCTGAAAAACTGTTTTTT.